Shown below are 23 T cell receptor beta chains from a single sample sequenced in a study of siplizumab effects on memory and regulatory T cells. Profiling relied on immunoSEQ multiplex PCR, and the TCRdb table lists in-frame clones only, not all of them. The table has 100,000 or so clones, approximately 94% seen once; the top ten hold 1% to 1.5%. Sequences were obtained from non-Treg CD4+ T cells sorted from blood. The origin of the receptors is a human donor in good health.

The V call is TRBV30, the J call TRBJ2-1; D call uncertain. Germline loops: CDR1 GTSNPN, CDR2 SVGIG (reference sequence). V lost 4 bases and J 0 bases, leaving 25 bases between the germline ends. The CDR3 covers 19 residues. CDR3 nucleotide sequence: TGTGCCTGGAAATCCGTCGTTCTAGTAGGGCTCTACTCCTACAATGAGCAGTTCTTC. Amino acids: CAWKSVVLVGLYSYNEQFF.

The chain employs TRBV28 and TRBJ1-5, with 9 bases identical to TRBD1. This CDR3 has 13 residues. Trimming cost V 10 bases and J 6 bases; bases outside gene matches: 7. Germline V CDR1 and CDR2: MDHEN, SYDVKM. CDR3 nucleotides: TGTGCCAACACAGGGGGCGCGGGTCAGCCCCAGCATTTT. It yields the protein CANTGGAGQPQHF.

The genes are TRBV10-3 and TRBJ1-1; D not resolved. Germline V CDR1 and CDR2: ENHRY, SYGVKD. V lost 6 bases, J lost 1 base, and 6 bases lay in between. The CDR3 totals 12 residues. The CDR3, as DNA: TGTGCCATCAGAGCGGCGAACACTGAAGCTTTCTTT. Translation gives CAIRAANTEAFF.

The chain employs TRBV4-1 and TRBJ2-1, with D uncertain. V lost 4 bases, J lost 10 bases, and 11 bases lay in between. Germline CDR1 and CDR2: MGHRA and YSYEKL. The CDR3 spans 12 residues. CDR3 nucleotides: TGCGCCAGCAGCCTCACGCTGGGGGAGCAGTTCTTC. The encoded protein is CASSLTLGEQFF.

This clone was recorded only once. The CDR3 is CASSREGYYGYTF. For the CDR3, the DNA is TGTGCCAGCAGTCGGGAGGGTTACTATGGCTACACCTTC. The chain has TRBV27 and TRBJ1-2; D unclear. This CDR3 has 13 amino acids. Trimming cost V 5 bases and J 3 bases, with 10 bases left between them. Germline CDR1 is MNHEY and CDR2 is SMNVEV (reference sequence).

The V and J genes are TRBV6-5 and TRBJ2-7, with 10 bases fitting TRBD2. Per the germline V gene, CDR1 is MNHEY and CDR2 is SVGAGI. The length of the CDR3 is 15 residues. The ends lost 2 bases at V and 2 bases at J; junction bases unmatched: 3. CDR3 in DNA: TGTGCCAGCAGTTACACTAGCGGGGTTCCCTACGAGCAGTACTTC. Protein: CASSYTSGVPYEQYF.

The chain recombines TRBV19 with TRBJ2-7; no clear D. The CDR3 totals 15 residues. Per germline, CDR1 LNHDA and CDR2 SQIVND (reference sequence). V lost 3 bases, J lost 0 bases, and 12 bases lay in between. The CDR3 DNA reads TGTGCCAGTAGTATCGTTAAACAGAGCTCCTACGAGCAGTACTTC. It translates to CASSIVKQSSYEQYF. Drawing the rest from reference TRBV19 and TRBJ2-7, the complete variable domain is DGGITQSPKYLFRKEGQNVTLSCEQNLNHDAMYWYRQDPGQGLRLIYYSQIVNDFQKGDIAEGYSVSREKKESFPLTVTSAQKNPTAFYLCASSIVKQSSYEQYFGPGTRLTVT.

The CDR3 region is CASSITQGSAYEQYF. The CDR3 DNA reads TGTGCCAGTAGTATTACGCAGGGGTCGGCCTACGAGCAGTACTTC. The chain carries TRBV19 and TRBJ2-7; TRBD1 is a possible D gene (6 bases). V gave up 3 bases and J gave up 2 bases, with 14 bases separating them. Germline loops: CDR1 LNHDA, CDR2 SQIVND (reference sequence). This CDR3 is built from 15 residues.

The chain links TRBV6-5 to TRBJ2-3; 9 bases map to TRBD2. The V and J ends lost 5 bases and 6 bases, in that order; junction bases with no gene match: 6. There are 14 residues in the CDR3. Germline CDR1 and CDR2: MNHEY and SVGAGI. The CDR3 loop reads CASSPRTSADTQYF. DNA for the CDR3: TGTGCCAGCAGTCCGAGGACTAGCGCCGATACGCAGTATTTT.

V and J are TRBV7-2 and TRBJ1-4, with 7 bases identical to TRBD1. The CDR3 covers 15 residues. Germline V lookup: CDR1 SGHTA, CDR2 FQGNSA. V lost 2 bases and J lost 6; bases outside the gene matches: 6. CDR3 nucleotide sequence: TGTGCCAGCAGCTTATTGACAGGGCAGGATGAAAAACTGTTTTTT. This sequence encodes CASSLLTGQDEKLFF.

The chain employs TRBV19 and TRBJ1-4, with D tentatively TRBD1 (5 bases). CDR3 length: 15 amino acids. The V end was cut by 10 bases, the J end by 0 bases, with 15 bases between. Per the germline V gene, CDR1 is LNHDA and CDR2 is SQIVND (reference sequence). The CDR3 coding sequence is TGTGCCACGACGGGGGGGGAAGCAACTAATGAAAAACTGTTTTTT. Translation: CATTGGEATNEKLFF.

The rearrangement links TRBV9 to TRBJ2-1, with 13 bases matching TRBD2. The CDR3 has 20 amino acids. Germline CDR1 reads SGDLS; CDR2 reads YYNGEE. V lost 4 bases to trimming and J lost 0 bases; unmatched junction nucleotides: 13. CDR3 residues: CASSPWGGLAGKGSYNEQFF. The CDR3 DNA follows: TGTGCCAGCAGCCCTTGGGGGGGACTAGCGGGAAAAGGCTCCTACAATGAGCAGTTCTTC.

The V gene is TRBV18, the J gene TRBJ1-2, with D hard to call. There are 15 residues in the CDR3. V lost 2 bases and J 3 bases, leaving 13 bases between the germline ends. CDR1 and CDR2 (germline): KGHSH, LQKENI. The CDR3 coding sequence is TGTGCCAGCTCACCAAATCTGGCTAGGGACTATGGCTACACCTTC. Translating gives CASSPNLARDYGYTF.

The J gene is TRBJ1-1, the V gene TRBV2; 9 bases map to TRBD1. Germline values: CDR1 SNHLY, CDR2 FYNNEI. Losses at the gene ends were 9 bases for V and 3 bases for J; bases not matched to a gene: 5. This CDR3 has 13 residues. The CDR3 region is CARHRGRDTEAFF. The CDR3 nucleotides are TGTGCCAGGCACAGGGGGCGGGACACTGAAGCTTTCTTT.

The gene calls are TRBV2 and TRBJ2-4; 8 bases fit TRBD1. The CDR3 runs to 19 residues. Per germline, CDR1 SNHLY and CDR2 FYNNEI. J gave up 0 bases and V 7 bases, and 17 bases lay outside the gene matches. This CDR3 reads CASTLGQGRSPEAKNIQYF. CDR3 sequence (DNA): TGTGCCAGCACTCTCGGACAGGGTCGGTCACCTGAAGCCAAAAACATTCAGTACTTC.

V gene TRBV7-3 combines with J gene TRBJ1-2; D is unresolved. Trimming stripped 6 bases from V and 10 bases from J, with 12 bases between. This CDR3 region has 11 residues. CDR1 SGHTA and CDR2 FQGTGA come from the germline V gene. The CDR3 is CASREAGDYTF. In nucleotides, the CDR3 is TGTGCCAGCAGGGAAGCGGGAGACTACACCTTC.

Many counts were recorded for this clone. CDR3 loop: CASSAGPRGTQYF. The CDR3 nucleotides read TGCGCCAGCAGTGCCGGGCCACGGGGGACCCAGTACTTC. This chain joins TRBV10-1 and TRBJ2-5; tentative D call: TRBD2 (5 bases). Germline V gene data show CDR1 as WNHNN and CDR2 as SYGVQD (reference sequence). V lost 4 bases and J lost 7, with 13 bases in between. CDR3 length equals 13 residues.

The chain uses TRBV2 and TRBJ1-5; 12 positions match TRBD1. V lost 6 bases to trimming and J lost 7 bases; unmatched junction nucleotides: 7. Looked up from germline, CDR1 is SNHLY and CDR2 is FYNNEI. The CDR3 covers 15 residues. CDR3 coding DNA: TGTGCCAGCAGACCCGGGACAGGGGGCGGACAGCCCCAGCATTTT. This codes for CASRPGTGGGQPQHF.

The chain links TRBV7-3 to TRBJ2-2; the match to TRBD1 covers 8 bases. With 5 bases clipped from V and 6 bases from J, the junction kept 8 bases outside the gene matches. The CDR3 loop spans 15 amino acids. Germline lookup yields CDR1 SGHTA and CDR2 FQGTGA. The CDR3 reads CASSGGTGLAGELFF. The DNA of the CDR3 is TGTGCCAGCAGCGGCGGGACAGGTCTAGCCGGGGAGCTGTTTTTT.

The V call is TRBV7-6, the J call TRBJ2-1, with D tentatively TRBD1 (6 bases). Trimming shortened V by 5 bases and J by 6 bases, and 14 bases separated the two germline ends. This CDR3 contains 14 residues. Germline values: CDR1 SGHVS, CDR2 FNYEAQ. Here the CDR3 DNA reads TGTGCCAGCAGCCCGGGACAACCCGCCAATGAGCAGTTCTTC. Protein product: CASSPGQPANEQFF.

The rearrangement uses TRBV10-2 and TRBJ1-3; no reliable D call. V lost 5 bases and J lost 4, with 6 bases in between. This CDR3 region has 12 residues. Germline V gene lookup returns CDR1 WSHSY and CDR2 SAAADI. The CDR3 DNA is TGCGCCAGCAGTATAGAGGGAAACACCATATATTTT. It is translated as CASSIEGNTIYF.

The chain carries TRBV27 and TRBJ2-5, with 12 nucleotides matching TRBD2. V shed 4 bases and J 4 bases; nucleotides not matched to a gene: 7. This CDR3 comprises 16 residues. Germline CDR1 reads MNHEY; CDR2 reads SMNVEV (reference sequence). The CDR3 sequence: CASSSRLAGVSETQYF. DNA of the CDR3: TGTGCCAGCAGTTCCAGACTAGCGGGAGTCTCAGAGACCCAGTACTTC.

The chain joins TRBV5-1 to TRBJ2-2; 10 nucleotides align to TRBD1. Germline V gene data show CDR1 as SGHRS and CDR2 as YFSETQ. The V and J ends lost 3 bases and 6 bases, in that order; junction bases with no gene match: 2. CDR3 length equals 14 residues. The CDR3 region is CASSWGQGSGELFF. The CDR3 DNA is TGCGCCAGCAGCTGGGGACAGGGGTCCGGGGAGCTGTTTTTT.